Reported below is one TCR beta chain. No antigen is known for it. These data come from a study of CD8 T cells in Susac syndrome. Reverse transcription of roughly 0.5 to 1 ug RNA used random hexamers. In TCRdb, the immunoSEQ multiplex PCR reads were re-called with MiXCR into one record per CDR3 protein. The sample lists approximately 150,000 distinct CDR3 sequences, 90% to 96% seen once, with roughly 0.08% in the top ten. Study-level findings and limits: The TCR sequencing and HLA analysis in the study involved a relatively small number of individuals, as the study acknowledged. Repertoires of Susac syndrome CD4+ T cells lacked clonal expansion.

Germline V CDR1 and CDR2: MNHEY, SMNVEV (reference sequence). The CDR3 contains 15 residues. Unmatched junction bases numbered 5, after V lost 4 bases and J lost 3 bases. TEMRA cells were FACS-enriched and CD8+ and CD4+ T cells negatively isolated. The TCR sequence derives from a human donor with Susac syndrome. The gene calls are TRBV27 and TRBJ1-2; TRBD1 matches at 10 bases. Sequenced: CD4+ T cells from PBMCs. The CDR3 bases are TGTGCCAGCAGTTCTCGGGACAGGGGTCACTATGGCTACACCTTC. This codes for CASSSRDRGHYGYTF.